This note documents a single T cell receptor (beta chain) sequence. The target antigen is unknown. Primers for the PCR totalled 60 Vbeta and 13 Jbeta. Using immunoSEQ multiplex PCR, the repertoire was profiled, and TCRdb retains in-frame clones only, with some absent. Counted here are 200,000 to 250,000 clones, around 80% occurring once; the ten biggest clones make up 0.5% to 0.7%. The germline CDR1 and CDR2 sequences are SGHKS and YYEKEE (reference sequence). V dropped 4 bases and J dropped 0; count of bases not matched to a gene: 11. This CDR3 has 17 amino acids. This sample is part of a study of cytomegalovirus exposure and HLA in healthy donors. Whole-study results and caveats: Analyzed later, most CMV-associated TCR beta chains appeared HLA-restricted.

The sequenced sample was PBMCs. The receptor was isolated from a woman aged 40 to 55 in good health and CMV-seronegative. The chain links TRBV5-5 to TRBJ2-5, with 8 bases that match TRBD1. CDR3 protein: CASSIQGGLVYQETQYF. The CDR3 coding sequence is TGTGCCAGCAGCATACAGGGGGGACTGGTTTACCAAGAGACCCAGTACTTC. Full variable domain (rest looked up from reference TRBV5-5 and TRBJ2-5): DAGVTQSPTHLIKTRGQQVTLRCSPISGHKSVSWYQQVLGQGPQFIFQYYEKEERGRGNFPDRFSARQFPNYSSELNVNALLLGDSALYLCASSIQGGLVYQETQYFGPGTRLLVL.